This T cell receptor (beta chain) comes out of a study of blood T cell repertoires in COVID-19. Study in general: Sources were T cells, B-cell-depleted T cells, or PBMCs; the material itself was cDNA or gDNA.

CDR1 and CDR2 (germline): SGHRS, YFSETQ. The CDR3 covers 14 residues. V lost 0 bases and J lost 6, with 12 bases in between. The authors' processing: Reference gene primer amplification in the assay estimated nucleated cell counts. The repertoire was sequenced with immunoSEQ multiplex PCR; TCRdb's copy has only in-frame clones and lacks some. That table supplies the V and J calls and clone size; D and trimming were determined from the DNA. This table has about 150,000 clones, approximately 80% appearing once. The source of this sequence is a man between 60 and 70 years old with acute or convalescent COVID-19. What was sequenced was peripheral blood. The chain uses TRBV5-1 and TRBJ1-2; the D is unclear. In DNA, the CDR3 is TGCGCCAGCAGCTTGGGGGAAAGGGAGAATGGCTACACCTTC. This encodes CASSLGERENGYTF.